The subject of this entry is one T cell receptor beta chain. What it recognizes is unknown. The junction departs from the called germline gene at one end, perhaps through a read error. TCRdb re-derived calls from the PCR reads in MiXCR, one entry per CDR3 protein. Among about 100,000 distinct CDR3 sequences listed, around 20% were seen once. Germline V lookup: CDR1 LGHNA, CDR2 YSLEER. This CDR3 contains 20 residues. The sample is drawn from a study of molecular identifiers for immune sequencing clone quantification. Study conclusions and caveats: Because of identical TCR molecules sharing a barcode, sizes of highly expanded clones could be underestimated.

The TCR originated in a human donor in good health. Some libraries in this study had Jurkat cell RNA spiked in. The chain combines TRBV4-3 with TRBJ1-6; possible D gene TRBD1, 6 bases. Source material: naive CD8+ T cells from blood, with Jurkat cell RNA spiked in. The subset was: FACS-sorted CD8+CD4-CCR7+CD45RA+ naive T cells. The CDR3 nucleotides read TGCGCCAGCAGCCAAAACATACAGGGTATATCCCTCTCCTATAATTCACCCCTCCGCTTT. Its translation: CASSQNIQGISLSYNSPLRF.